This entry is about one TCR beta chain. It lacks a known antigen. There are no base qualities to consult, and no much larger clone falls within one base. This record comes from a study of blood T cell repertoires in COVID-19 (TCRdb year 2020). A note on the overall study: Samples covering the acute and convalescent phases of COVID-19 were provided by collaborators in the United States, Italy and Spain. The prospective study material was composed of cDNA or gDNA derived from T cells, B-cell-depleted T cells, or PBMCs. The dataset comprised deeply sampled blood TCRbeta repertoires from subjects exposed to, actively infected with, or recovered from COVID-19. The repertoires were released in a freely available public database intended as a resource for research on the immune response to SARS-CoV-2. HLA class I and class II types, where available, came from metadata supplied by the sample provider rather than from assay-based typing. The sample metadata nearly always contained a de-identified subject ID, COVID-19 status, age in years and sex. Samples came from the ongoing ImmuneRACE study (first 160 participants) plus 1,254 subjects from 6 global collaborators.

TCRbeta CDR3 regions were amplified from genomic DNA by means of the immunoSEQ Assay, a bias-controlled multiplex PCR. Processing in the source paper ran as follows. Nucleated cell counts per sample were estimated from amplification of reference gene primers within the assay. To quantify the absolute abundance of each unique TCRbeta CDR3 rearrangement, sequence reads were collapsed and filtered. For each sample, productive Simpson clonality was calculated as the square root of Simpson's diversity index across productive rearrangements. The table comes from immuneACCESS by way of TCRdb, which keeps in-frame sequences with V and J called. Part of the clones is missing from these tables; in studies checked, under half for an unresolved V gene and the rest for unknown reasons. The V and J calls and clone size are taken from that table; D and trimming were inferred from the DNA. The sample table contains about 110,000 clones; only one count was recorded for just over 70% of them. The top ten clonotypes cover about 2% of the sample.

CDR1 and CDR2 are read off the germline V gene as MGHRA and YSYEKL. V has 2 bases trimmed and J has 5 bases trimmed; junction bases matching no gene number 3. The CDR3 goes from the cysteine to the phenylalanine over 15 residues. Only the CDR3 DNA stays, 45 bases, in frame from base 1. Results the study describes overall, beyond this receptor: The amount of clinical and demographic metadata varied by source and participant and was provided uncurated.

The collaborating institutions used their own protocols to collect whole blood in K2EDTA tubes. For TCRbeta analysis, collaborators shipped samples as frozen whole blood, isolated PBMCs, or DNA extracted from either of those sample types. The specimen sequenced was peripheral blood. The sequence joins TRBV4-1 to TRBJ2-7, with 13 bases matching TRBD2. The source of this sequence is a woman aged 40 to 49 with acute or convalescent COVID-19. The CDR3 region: CASSQSGTSGDEQYF. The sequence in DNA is TGCGCCAGCAGCCAATCAGGGACTAGCGGGGACGAGCAGTACTTC.